This TCR beta chain was profiled in a study of identical twins. This clonotype was observed at least ten times. Germline loops: CDR1 MNHEY, CDR2 SVGAGI. The CDR3 length is 14 residues. Trimming stripped 0 bases from V and 7 bases from J, with 10 bases between. Each CDR3 protein is one row after TCRdb ran MiXCR on the 5' RACE reads. Of 690,000 or so distinct CDR3 sequences detected, 6% to 6.5% appear once; the ten largest clones hold about 2%. The chain has TRBV6-5 and TRBJ2-1; no clear D gene. The sample consisted of naive T cells sorted from blood. The sequence came from a man aged 18-30 years in good health. Here the CDR3 reads CASSYSGLQNEQFF. CDR3 DNA sequence: TGTGCCAGCAGTTACTCTGGCTTACAAAATGAGCAGTTCTTC.